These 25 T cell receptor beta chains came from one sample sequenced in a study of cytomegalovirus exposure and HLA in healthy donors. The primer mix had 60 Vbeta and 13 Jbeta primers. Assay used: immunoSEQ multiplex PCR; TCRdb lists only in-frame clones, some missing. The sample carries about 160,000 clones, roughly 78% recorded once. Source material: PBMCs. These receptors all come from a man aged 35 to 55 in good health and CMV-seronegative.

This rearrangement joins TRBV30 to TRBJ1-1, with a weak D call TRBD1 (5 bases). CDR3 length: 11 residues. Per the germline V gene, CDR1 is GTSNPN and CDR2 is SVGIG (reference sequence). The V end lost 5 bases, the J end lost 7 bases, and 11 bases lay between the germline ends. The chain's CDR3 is CAWGHVFEAFF. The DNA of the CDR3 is TGTGCCTGGGGACACGTCTTTGAAGCTTTCTTT.

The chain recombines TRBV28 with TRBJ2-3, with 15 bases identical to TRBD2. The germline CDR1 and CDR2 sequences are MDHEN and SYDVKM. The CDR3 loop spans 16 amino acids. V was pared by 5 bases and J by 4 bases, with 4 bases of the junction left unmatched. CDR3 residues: CASSQGLAGGADTQYF. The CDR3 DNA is TGTGCCAGCAGTCAGGGACTAGCGGGAGGTGCAGATACGCAGTATTTT.

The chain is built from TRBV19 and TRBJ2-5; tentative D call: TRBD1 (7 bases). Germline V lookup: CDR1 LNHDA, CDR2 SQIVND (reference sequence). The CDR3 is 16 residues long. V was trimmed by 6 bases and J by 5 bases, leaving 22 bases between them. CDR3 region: CASSTVGDRAGETQYF. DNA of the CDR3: TGTGCCAGTAGCACCGTGGGCGACAGGGCGGGGGAGACCCAGTACTTC.

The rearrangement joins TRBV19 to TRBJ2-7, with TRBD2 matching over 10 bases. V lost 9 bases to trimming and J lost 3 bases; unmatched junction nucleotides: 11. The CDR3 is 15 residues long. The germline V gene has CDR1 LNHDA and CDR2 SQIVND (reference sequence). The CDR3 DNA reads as TGTGCCAGCCAGGCGGGAGCGGGAGGGCTCTACGAGCAGTACTTC. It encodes CASQAGAGGLYEQYF. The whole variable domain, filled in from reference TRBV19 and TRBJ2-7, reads DGGITQSPKYLFRKEGQNVTLSCEQNLNHDAMYWYRQDPGQGLRLIYYSQIVNDFQKGDIAEGYSVSREKKESFPLTVTSAQKNPTAFYLCASQAGAGGLYEQYFGPGTRLTVT.

The CDR3 DNA follows: TGTGCCACCAGCAGGGGAACTAGCGACGAGCAGTACTTC. Amino acids: CATSRGTSDEQYF. The V gene is TRBV15, the J gene TRBJ2-5; 7 bases match TRBD2. TRBJ2-7 matches the DNA end more closely, so the J call is doubtful. The CDR3 sequence is 13 residues long. Germline loops: CDR1 LNHNV, CDR2 YYDKDF (reference sequence).

The CDR3 here is CASKFLAGGGFVYGYTF. CDR3 in DNA: TGTGCCAGCAAGTTCCTTGCGGGGGGCGGATTTGTGTATGGCTACACCTTC. This chain connects TRBV28 to TRBJ1-2, with D maybe TRBD1 (6 bases). The length of the CDR3 is 17 residues. With 7 bases removed from V and 5 bases from J, the gap between germline ends came to 26 bases. The germline V gene has CDR1 MDHEN and CDR2 SYDVKM.

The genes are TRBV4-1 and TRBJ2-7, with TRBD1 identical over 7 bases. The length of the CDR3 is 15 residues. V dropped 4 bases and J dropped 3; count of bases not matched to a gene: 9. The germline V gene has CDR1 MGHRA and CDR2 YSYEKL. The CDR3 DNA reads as TGCGCCAGCAGCCTGCGACAGGGAGAGTTCTACGAGCAGTACTTC. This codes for CASSLRQGEFYEQYF.

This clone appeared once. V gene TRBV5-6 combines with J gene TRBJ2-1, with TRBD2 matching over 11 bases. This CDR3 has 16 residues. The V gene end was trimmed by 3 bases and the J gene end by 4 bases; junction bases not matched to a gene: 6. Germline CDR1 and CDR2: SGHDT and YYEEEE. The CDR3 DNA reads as TGTGCCAGCAGCTCATGGACTAGCGGGTTTTACAATGAGCAGTTCTTC. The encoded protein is CASSSWTSGFYNEQFF.

The CDR3 sequence: CASSQGLAREIYEQYF. CDR3 nucleotide sequence: TGTGCCAGCAGCCAGGGACTAGCCCGGGAGATCTACGAGCAGTACTTC. V and J are TRBV14 and TRBJ2-7; 9 bases align to TRBD2. CDR3 length: 16 amino acids. The junction had 9 bases not matched to a gene; V was cut back by 3 bases and J by 3 bases. Germline values: CDR1 SGHDN, CDR2 FVKESK.

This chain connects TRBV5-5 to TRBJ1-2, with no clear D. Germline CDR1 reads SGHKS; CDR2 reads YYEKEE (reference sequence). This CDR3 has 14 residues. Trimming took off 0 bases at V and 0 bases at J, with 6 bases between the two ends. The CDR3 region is CASSLDGANYGYTF. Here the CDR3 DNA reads TGTGCCAGCAGCTTGGACGGAGCTAACTATGGCTACACCTTC. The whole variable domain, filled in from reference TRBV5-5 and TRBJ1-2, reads DAGVTQSPTHLIKTRGQQVTLRCSPISGHKSVSWYQQVLGQGPQFIFQYYEKEERGRGNFPDRFSARQFPNYSSELNVNALLLGDSALYLCASSLDGANYGYTFGSGTRLTVV.

CDR3 protein: CASSLPGHPGELFF. CDR3 nucleotide sequence: TGTGCCAGCAGTCTCCCGGGACACCCCGGGGAGCTGTTTTTT. The V call is TRBV25-1, the J call TRBJ2-2, with D tentatively TRBD1 (6 bases). Trimming cost V 5 bases and J 6 bases, with 13 bases left between them. This CDR3 comprises 14 residues. The V gene's germline CDR1 is MGHDK and CDR2 SYGVNS.

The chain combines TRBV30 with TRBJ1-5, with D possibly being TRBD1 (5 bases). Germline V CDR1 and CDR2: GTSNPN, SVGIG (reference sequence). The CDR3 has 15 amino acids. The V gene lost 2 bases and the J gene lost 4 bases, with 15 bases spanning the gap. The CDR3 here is CAWSTIDSLNQPQHF. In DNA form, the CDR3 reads TGTGCCTGGAGTACTATTGACAGCCTAAATCAGCCCCAGCATTTT.

Here the CDR3 DNA reads TGTGCCAGCAGCTCACCAGCGGGAGTCTACGAGCAGTACTTC. It yields the protein CASSSPAGVYEQYF. V is TRBV7-2 and J is TRBJ2-7; 8 bases map to TRBD2. The CDR3 spans 14 residues. CDR1 is SGHTA, CDR2 FQGNSA, per germline. V was pared by 4 bases and J by 3 bases, with 5 bases of the junction left unmatched.

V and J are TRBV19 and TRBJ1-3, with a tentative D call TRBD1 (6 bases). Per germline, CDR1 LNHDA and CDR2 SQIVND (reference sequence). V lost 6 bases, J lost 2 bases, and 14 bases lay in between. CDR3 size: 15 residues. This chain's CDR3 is CASSIPGGTGNTIYF. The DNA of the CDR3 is TGTGCCAGTAGCATCCCGGGGGGCACTGGAAACACCATATATTTT.

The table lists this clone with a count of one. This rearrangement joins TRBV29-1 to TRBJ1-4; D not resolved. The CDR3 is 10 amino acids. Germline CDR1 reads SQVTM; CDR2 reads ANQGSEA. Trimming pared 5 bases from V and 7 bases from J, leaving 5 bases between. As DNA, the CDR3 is TGCAGCGTTTTGAGTGAAAAACTGTTTTTT. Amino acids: CSVLSEKLFF.

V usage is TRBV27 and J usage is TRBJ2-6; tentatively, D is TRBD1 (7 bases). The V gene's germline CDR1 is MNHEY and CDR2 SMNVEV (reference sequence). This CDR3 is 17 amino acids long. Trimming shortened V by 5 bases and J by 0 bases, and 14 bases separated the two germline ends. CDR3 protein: CASSPNRGLSGANVLTF. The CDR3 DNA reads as TGTGCCAGCAGTCCCAACAGGGGACTCTCTGGGGCCAACGTCCTGACTTTC.

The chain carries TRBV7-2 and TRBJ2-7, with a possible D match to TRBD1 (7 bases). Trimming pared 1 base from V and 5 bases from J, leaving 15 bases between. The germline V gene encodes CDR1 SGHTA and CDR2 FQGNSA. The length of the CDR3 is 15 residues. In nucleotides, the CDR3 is TGTGCCAGCAGCTTAGGACAGGGAGGACCCAACGAGCAGTACTTC. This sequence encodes CASSLGQGGPNEQYF.

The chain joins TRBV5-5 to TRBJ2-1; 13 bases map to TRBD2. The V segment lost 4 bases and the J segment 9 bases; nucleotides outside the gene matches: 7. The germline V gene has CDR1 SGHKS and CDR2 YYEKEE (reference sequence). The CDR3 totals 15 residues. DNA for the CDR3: TGTGCCAGCAGCGGACTAGCGGGAGAACGAAGTGAGCAGTTCTTC. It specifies CASSGLAGERSEQFF.

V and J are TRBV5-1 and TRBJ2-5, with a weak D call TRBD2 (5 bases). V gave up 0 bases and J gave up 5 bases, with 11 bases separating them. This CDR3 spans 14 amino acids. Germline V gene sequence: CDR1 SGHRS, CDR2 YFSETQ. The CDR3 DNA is TGCGCCAGCAGCTTGGGGCTCCGCGGGGAGACCCAGTACTTC. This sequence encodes CASSLGLRGETQYF.

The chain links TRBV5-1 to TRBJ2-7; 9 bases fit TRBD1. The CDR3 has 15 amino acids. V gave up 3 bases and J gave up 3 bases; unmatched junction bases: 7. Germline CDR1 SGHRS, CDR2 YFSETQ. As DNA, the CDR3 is TGCGCCAGCAGCTGGGGCGGGACAGGGCTCTACGAGCAGTACTTC. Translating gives CASSWGGTGLYEQYF.

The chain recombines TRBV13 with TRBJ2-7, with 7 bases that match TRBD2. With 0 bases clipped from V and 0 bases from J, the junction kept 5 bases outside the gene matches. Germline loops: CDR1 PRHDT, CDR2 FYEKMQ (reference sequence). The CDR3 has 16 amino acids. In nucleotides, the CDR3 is TGTGCCAGCAGCTTAGGGGCGGGAGTAGCCTCCTACGAGCAGTACTTC. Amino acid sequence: CASSLGAGVASYEQYF.

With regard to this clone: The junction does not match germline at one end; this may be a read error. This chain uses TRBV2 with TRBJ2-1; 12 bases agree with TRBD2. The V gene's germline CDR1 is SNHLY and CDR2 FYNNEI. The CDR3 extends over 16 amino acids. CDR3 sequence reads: CASSEASGRARGEQFF. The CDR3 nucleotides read TGTGCCAGCAGCGAAGCTAGCGGGAGGGCCAGGGGTGAGCAGTTCTTC.

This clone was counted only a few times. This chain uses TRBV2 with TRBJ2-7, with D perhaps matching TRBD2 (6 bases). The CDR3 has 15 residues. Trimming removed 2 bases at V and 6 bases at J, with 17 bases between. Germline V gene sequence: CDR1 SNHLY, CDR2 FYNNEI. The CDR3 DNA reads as TGTGCCAGCAGTGAAACGGGCTCGGGAGTGGGCGAGCAGTACTTC. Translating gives CASSETGSGVGEQYF.

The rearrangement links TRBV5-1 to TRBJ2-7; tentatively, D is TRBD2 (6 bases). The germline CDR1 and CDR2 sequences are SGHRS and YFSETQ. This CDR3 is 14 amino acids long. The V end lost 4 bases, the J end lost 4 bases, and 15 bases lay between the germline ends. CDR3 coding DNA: TGCGCCAGCAGCCCCGGAGGGGCTCGATACGAGCAGTACTTC. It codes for CASSPGGARYEQYF.

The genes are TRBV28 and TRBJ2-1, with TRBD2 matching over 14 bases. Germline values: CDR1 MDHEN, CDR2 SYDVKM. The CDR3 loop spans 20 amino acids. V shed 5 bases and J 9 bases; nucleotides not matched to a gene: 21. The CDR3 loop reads CASSTTLLGGLAGGMGEQFF. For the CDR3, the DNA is TGTGCCAGCAGTACCACACTGCTGGGCGGACTAGCGGGAGGAATGGGTGAGCAGTTCTTC.